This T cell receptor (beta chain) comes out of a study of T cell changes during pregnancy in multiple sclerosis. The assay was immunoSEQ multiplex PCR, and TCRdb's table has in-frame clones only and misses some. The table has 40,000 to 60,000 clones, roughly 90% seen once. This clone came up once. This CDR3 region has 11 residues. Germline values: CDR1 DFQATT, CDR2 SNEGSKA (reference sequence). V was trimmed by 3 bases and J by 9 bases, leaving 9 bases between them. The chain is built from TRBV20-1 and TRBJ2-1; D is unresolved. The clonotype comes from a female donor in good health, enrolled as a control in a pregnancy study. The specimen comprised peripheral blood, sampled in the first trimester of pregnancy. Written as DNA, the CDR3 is TGCAGTGCTAGCCCTGAAGCTGAGCAGTTCTTC. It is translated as CSASPEAEQFF.